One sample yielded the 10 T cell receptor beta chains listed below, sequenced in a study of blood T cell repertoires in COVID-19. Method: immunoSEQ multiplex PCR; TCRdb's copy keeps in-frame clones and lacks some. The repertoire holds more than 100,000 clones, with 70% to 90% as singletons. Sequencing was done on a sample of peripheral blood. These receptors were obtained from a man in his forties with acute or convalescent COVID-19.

Written as DNA, the CDR3 is TGTGCCACCAGTGACCCCCGGACAGGCGGCTACGAGCAGTACTTC. This gives the protein CATSDPRTGGYEQYF. The rearrangement links TRBV24-1 to TRBJ2-7; 7 nucleotides agree with TRBD1. V gave up 4 bases and J gave up 3 bases; unmatched junction bases: 8. CDR1 and CDR2 (germline): KGHDR, SFDVKD. This CDR3 region has 15 residues.

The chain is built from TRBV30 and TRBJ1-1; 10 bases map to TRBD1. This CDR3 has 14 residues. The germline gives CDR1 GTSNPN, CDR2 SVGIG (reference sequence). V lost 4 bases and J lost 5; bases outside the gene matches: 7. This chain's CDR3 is CAWNRQGARTEAFF. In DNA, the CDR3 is TGTGCCTGGAACCGACAGGGGGCGAGGACTGAAGCTTTCTTT.

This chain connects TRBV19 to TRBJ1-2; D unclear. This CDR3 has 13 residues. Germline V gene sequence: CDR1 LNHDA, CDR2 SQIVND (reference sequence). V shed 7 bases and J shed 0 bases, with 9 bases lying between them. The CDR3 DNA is TGTGCCAGTAAGAAGGCGGCTAACTATGGCTACACCTTC. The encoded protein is CASKKAANYGYTF.

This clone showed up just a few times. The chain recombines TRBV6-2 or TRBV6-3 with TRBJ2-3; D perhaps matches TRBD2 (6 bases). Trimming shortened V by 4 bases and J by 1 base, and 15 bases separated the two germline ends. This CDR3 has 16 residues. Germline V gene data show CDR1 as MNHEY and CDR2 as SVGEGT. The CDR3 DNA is TGTGCCAGCAGTTTCCTCCCCGGGAGTGGCACAGATACGCAGTATTTT. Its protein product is CASSFLPGSGTDTQYF.

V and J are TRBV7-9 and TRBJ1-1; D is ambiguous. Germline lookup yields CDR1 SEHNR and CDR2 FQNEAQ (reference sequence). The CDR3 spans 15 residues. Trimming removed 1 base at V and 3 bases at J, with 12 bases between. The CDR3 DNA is TGTGCCAGCAGCTTAGTTGTGGGAGGACACACTGAAGCTTTCTTT. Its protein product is CASSLVVGGHTEAFF.

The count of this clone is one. CDR3 residues: CASRGISRGRGDTQYF. The CDR3 DNA reads TGTGCCAGCAGGGGAATCTCCAGGGGGCGGGGAGATACGCAGTATTTT. This chain joins TRBV25-1 and TRBJ2-3, with 8 bases identical to TRBD1. Germline trimming cut 6 bases from V and 5 bases from J; bases unmatched to any gene: 13. Germline values: CDR1 MGHDK, CDR2 SYGVNS. There are 16 residues in the CDR3.

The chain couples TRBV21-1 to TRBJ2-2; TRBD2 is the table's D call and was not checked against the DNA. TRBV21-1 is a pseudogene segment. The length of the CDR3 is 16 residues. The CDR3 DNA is TGTGCCAGCAGCAACCGCGGGGGACATTACACCGGGGAGCTGTTTTTT. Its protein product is CASSNRGGHYTGELFF.

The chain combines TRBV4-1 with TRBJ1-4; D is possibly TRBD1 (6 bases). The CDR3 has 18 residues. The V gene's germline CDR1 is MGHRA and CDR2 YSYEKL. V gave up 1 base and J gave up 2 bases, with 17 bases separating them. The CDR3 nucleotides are TGCGCCAGCAGCCAAGTTGGGACATACCAGGCGACTAATGAAAAACTGTTTTTT. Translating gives CASSQVGTYQATNEKLFF.

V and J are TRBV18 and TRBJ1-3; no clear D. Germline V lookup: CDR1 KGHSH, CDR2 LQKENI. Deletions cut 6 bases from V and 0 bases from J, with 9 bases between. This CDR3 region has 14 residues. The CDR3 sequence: CASSAGNSGNTIYF. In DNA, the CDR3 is TGTGCCAGCTCCGCGGGAAACTCTGGAAACACCATATATTTT.

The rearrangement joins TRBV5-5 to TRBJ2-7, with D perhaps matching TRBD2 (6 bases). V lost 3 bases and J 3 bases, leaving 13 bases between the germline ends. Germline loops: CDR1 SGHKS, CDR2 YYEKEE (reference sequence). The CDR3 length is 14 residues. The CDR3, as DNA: TGTGCCAGCAGCTCCCTGGGGGGTAACTACGAGCAGTACTTC. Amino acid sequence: CASSSLGGNYEQYF.